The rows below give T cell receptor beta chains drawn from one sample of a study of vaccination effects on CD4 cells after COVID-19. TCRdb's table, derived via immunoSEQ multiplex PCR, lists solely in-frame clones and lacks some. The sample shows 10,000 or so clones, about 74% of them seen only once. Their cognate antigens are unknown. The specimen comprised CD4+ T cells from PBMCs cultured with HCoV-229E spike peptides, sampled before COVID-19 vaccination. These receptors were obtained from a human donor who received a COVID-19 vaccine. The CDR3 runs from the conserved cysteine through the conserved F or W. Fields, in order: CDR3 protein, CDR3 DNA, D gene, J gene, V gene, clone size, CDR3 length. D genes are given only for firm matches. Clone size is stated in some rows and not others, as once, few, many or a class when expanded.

CASNWQRSSETQYF | TGTGCCAGCAACTGGCAGCGCTCCTCCGAGACCCAGTACTTC | - | TRBJ2-5 | TRBV2 | - | 14
CASSPISRDRAKYGYTF | TGTGCCAGCTCACCAATATCTCGGGACAGGGCGAAGTATGGCTACACCTTC | TRBD1 | TRBJ1-2 | TRBV18 | - | 17
CATSKIEETQYF | TGTGCCACCAGCAAAATAGAAGAGACCCAGTACTTC | - | TRBJ2-5 | TRBV15 | - | 12
CASRLDSGPQETQYF | TGTGCCAGCAGGTTGGATAGCGGGCCTCAAGAGACCCAGTACTTC | TRBD2 | TRBJ2-5 | TRBV2 | - | 15
CASSLGLGEKLFF | TGCGCCAGCAGCTTAGGGCTAGGGGAAAAACTGTTTTTT | - | TRBJ1-4 | TRBV5-1 | - | 13
CAWGVTSGGHGYTF | TGTGCCTGGGGAGTCACCTCAGGGGGTCATGGCTACACCTTC | TRBD1 | TRBJ1-2 | TRBV30 | - | 14
CASRTSLPLSYEQYF | TGTGCCAGCCGGACTAGCCTTCCTCTCTCCTACGAGCAGTACTTC | TRBD2 | TRBJ2-7 | TRBV27 | - | 15
CASSPPMGPIRDGYTF | TGTGCCAGCAGCCCACCTATGGGGCCCATCCGAGATGGCTACACCTTC | - | TRBJ1-2 | TRBV11-2 | once | 16
CASSLYGSHNEQFF | TGTGCCAGCAGTTTATATGGGTCACACAATGAGCAGTTCTTC | - | TRBJ2-1 | TRBV27 | - | 14
CAWSGKAAGELFF | TGTGCCTGGAGTGGTAAGGCGGCCGGGGAGCTGTTTTTT | - | TRBJ2-2 | TRBV30 | - | 13
CASSPGASNEKLFF | TGTGCCAGCAGCCCAGGGGCTTCTAATGAAAAACTGTTTTTT | - | TRBJ1-4 | TRBV9 | - | 14
CASSVSGLNIQYF | TGTGCCAGCAGTGTGTCAGGGCTAAACATTCAGTACTTC | - | TRBJ2-4 | TRBV25-1 | - | 13
CASSGQEGNSPLHF | TGTGCCAGCTCGGGACAGGAAGGGAATTCACCCCTCCACTTT | TRBD1 | TRBJ1-6 | TRBV18 | - | 14
CASSLDSGRGKNIQYF | TGTGCCAGCAGCTTAGATTCAGGGAGGGGAAAAAACATTCAGTACTTC | TRBD2 | TRBJ2-4 | TRBV7-2 | - | 16
CASRRDTGELFF | TGTGCCAGCAGACGGGACACCGGGGAGCTGTTTTTT | - | TRBJ2-2 | TRBV2 | - | 12
CASSPKETQYF | TGTGCCAGCAGTCCAAAAGAGACCCAGTACTTC | - | TRBJ2-5 | TRBV7-9 | - | 11
CASSSRQGVVGYTF | TGTGCCAGCAGTTCACGACAGGGGGTTGTTGGCTACACCTTC | TRBD1 | TRBJ1-2 | TRBV27 | - | 14
CASSTGAGVNEKLFF | TGCGCCAGCAGTACAGGGGCCGGGGTTAATGAAAAACTGTTTTTT | TRBD1 | TRBJ1-4 | TRBV5-1 | - | 15
CASSLSGQGMRGNTIYF | TGTGCCAGCAGCTTGTCCGGACAGGGAATGAGAGGAAACACCATATATTTT | TRBD1 | TRBJ1-3 | TRBV7-9 | once | 17
CASSLRVDYNEQFF | TGCGCCAGCAGCTTGCGGGTTGACTACAATGAGCAGTTCTTC | - | TRBJ2-1 | TRBV5-1 | once | 14
CASSLRAQNTEAFF | TGTGCCAGCAGCTTACGGGCCCAGAACACTGAAGCTTTCTTT | - | TRBJ1-1 | TRBV5-5 | - | 14
CASSPQDYEQYF | TGTGCCAGCAGTCCGCAGGACTACGAGCAGTACTTC | - | TRBJ2-7 | TRBV14 | few | 12
CASSLVTSSYEQYF | TGTGCCAGCAGCTTAGTAACATCCTCCTACGAGCAGTACTTC | - | TRBJ2-7 | TRBV7-8 | - | 14
CASSEVLAGGNEQFF | TGTGCCAGCAGTGAAGTGCTAGCGGGGGGGAATGAGCAGTTCTTC | TRBD2 | TRBJ2-1 | TRBV6-1 | - | 15